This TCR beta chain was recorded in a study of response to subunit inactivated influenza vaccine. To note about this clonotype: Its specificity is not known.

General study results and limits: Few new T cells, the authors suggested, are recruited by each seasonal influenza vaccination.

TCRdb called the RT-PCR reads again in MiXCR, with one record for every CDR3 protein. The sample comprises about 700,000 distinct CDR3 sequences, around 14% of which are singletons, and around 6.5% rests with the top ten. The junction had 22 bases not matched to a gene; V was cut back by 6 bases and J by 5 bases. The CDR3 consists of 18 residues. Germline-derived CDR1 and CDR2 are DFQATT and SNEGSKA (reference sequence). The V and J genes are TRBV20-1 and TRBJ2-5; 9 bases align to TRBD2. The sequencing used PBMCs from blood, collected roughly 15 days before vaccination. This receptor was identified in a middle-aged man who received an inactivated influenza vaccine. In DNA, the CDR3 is TGCAGTGCCAGTTCGTTGGCCGTAGCGGGAGTTTCCGGGGAGACCCAGTACTTC. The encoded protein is CSASSLAVAGVSGETQYF.